The source of this T cell receptor beta chain is a study of blood T cell repertoires in COVID-19. About the research overall: Collection of acute and convalescent COVID-19 samples took place in the United States, Italy and Spain. T cells, B-cell-depleted T cells, or PBMCs provided the cDNA or gDNA that served as material.

Authors' methods: The assay estimated nucleated cells by amplifying reference gene primers. Sequencing used immunoSEQ multiplex PCR; TCRdb keeps in-frame clones, though not all of them. The V and J calls and the clone size are those of that table, but D and trimming were determined from the DNA. The top ten clones hold about 3% of a sample with a few hundred thousand clones, 80% to 90% of them seen once. Sequences were obtained from peripheral blood. This clonotype was obtained from a woman under 40 with active or convalescent COVID-19.

CDR3 protein: CASSQDKEGLNNEQFF. For the CDR3, the DNA is TGTGCCAGCAGCCAAGATAAGGAGGGGTTGAACAATGAGCAGTTCTTC. V and J are TRBV3-1 (or the pseudogene TRBV3-2) and TRBJ2-1, with a possible D match to TRBD2 (6 bases). The CDR3 contains 16 residues. The germline V gene has CDR1 LGHDT and CDR2 YNNKEL (reference sequence). V was cut by 0 bases and J by 5 bases, with 14 bases left in between.